The next 13 T cell receptor beta chains were all read from a single sample in a study of radiation and T cells in renal cell carcinoma. Data came from immunoSEQ multiplex PCR; TCRdb stores just in-frame clones and leaves some out. The table records 150,000 or so clones, around 89% of them present only once. Indicated time point: baseline pretreatment blood. Sample treatment: 15 Gy SBRT to primary tumor, nephrectomy 4 weeks later. The material was blood, obtained from a patient whose treatment included radiotherapy and nephrectomy. These receptor sequences come from a woman aged 65 to 85 with renal cell carcinoma.

The rearrangement links TRBV10-3 to TRBJ1-6, with 7 bases lining up with TRBD1. Germline V gene sequence: CDR1 ENHRY, CDR2 SYGVKD. V trimming: 6 bases; J trimming: 0 bases; junction bases outside the gene matches: 8. The length of the CDR3 is 17 residues. The CDR3 spells CAIRKGDRSSYNSPLHF. The CDR3 DNA sequence: TGTGCCATCAGGAAAGGGGACAGAAGCTCCTATAATTCACCCCTCCACTTT.

This rearrangement joins TRBV9 to TRBJ1-2, with 7 bases matching TRBD1. Germline V gene lookup returns CDR1 SGDLS and CDR2 YYNGEE. The CDR3 runs 15 residues. V dropped 4 bases and J dropped 4; count of bases not matched to a gene: 10. The CDR3 nucleotides are TGTGCCAGCAGCTCCGGGACAGTAGGGCCCTATGGCTACACCTTC. Translation gives CASSSGTVGPYGYTF.

This chain links TRBV27 with TRBJ1-1; 11 nucleotides line up with TRBD1. Germline V lookup: CDR1 MNHEY, CDR2 SMNVEV (reference sequence). The V segment lost 7 bases and the J segment 3 bases; nucleotides outside the gene matches: 13. This CDR3 region has 17 residues. DNA for the CDR3: TGTGCCAGCAATTTTATCATCGGGGGACAGGGGGACACTGAAGCTTTCTTT. Protein sequence: CASNFIIGGQGDTEAFF.

The table lists this clone with a few counts. The chain couples TRBV28 to TRBJ1-5; the match to TRBD1 covers 8 bases. In germline, CDR1 is MDHEN, CDR2 SYDVKM. This CDR3 is 17 amino acids long. Losses at the gene ends were 5 bases for V and 1 base for J; bases not matched to a gene: 10. The CDR3 is CASSPRTGTGSNQPQHF. CDR3 coding DNA: TGTGCCAGCAGTCCGAGGACAGGGACTGGCAGCAATCAGCCCCAGCATTTT.

Concerning this clone itself: At one of its ends the junction is not consistent with the germline gene, which may arise from a read error. V and J are TRBV29-1 and TRBJ2-7, with D perhaps matching TRBD2 (5 bases). The length of the CDR3 is 12 residues. Germline CDR1 and CDR2: SQVTM and ANQGSEA. CDR3: CSVGRISDEQYF. The CDR3 DNA is TGCAGCGTTGGGAGGATCTCCGACGAGCAGTACTTC.

The genes are TRBV5-6 and TRBJ2-5; D call uncertain. CDR1 is SGHDT and CDR2 is YYEEEE in the germline V gene. The V end lost 0 bases, the J end lost 2 bases, and 8 bases lay between the germline ends. This CDR3 comprises 14 residues. CDR3 nucleotide sequence: TGTGCCAGCAGCTTGGCATTAGGTCAAGAGACCCAGTACTTC. This sequence encodes CASSLALGQETQYF.

The gene calls are TRBV5-5 and TRBJ2-2, with TRBD2 matching over 12 bases. Germline-derived CDR1 and CDR2 are SGHKS and YYEKEE (reference sequence). With V trimmed by 1 base and J by 4 bases, 11 bases remained unmatched. The CDR3 is made up of 19 amino acids. CDR3 amino acids: CASSLQPLAGGPFTGELFF. CDR3 sequence (DNA): TGTGCCAGCAGCTTGCAGCCCCTAGCGGGGGGGCCTTTCACCGGGGAGCTGTTTTTT.

The V gene is TRBV7-2, the J gene TRBJ1-3, with 7 bases matching TRBD1. Germline CDR1 reads SGHTA; CDR2 reads FQGNSA. Losses at the gene ends were 6 bases for V and 3 bases for J; bases not matched to a gene: 5. This CDR3 contains 14 residues. The CDR3 DNA reads TGTGCCAGCAGGGCCACAGGGGTTGGAAACACCATATATTTT. Protein sequence: CASRATGVGNTIYF.

The V and J genes are TRBV6-1 and TRBJ2-2; 9 positions match TRBD1. The CDR3 length is 15 residues. V gave up 6 bases and J gave up 1 base; unmatched junction bases: 3. Germline V gene sequence: CDR1 MNHNS, CDR2 SASEGT. In DNA form, the CDR3 reads TGTGCCAGCAGGGCGGGACAGGGGAACACCGGGGAGCTGTTTTTT. It yields the protein CASRAGQGNTGELFF.

The chain carries TRBV2 and TRBJ2-1, with 10 bases aligning to TRBD2. CDR1 is SNHLY, CDR2 FYNNEI, per germline. The CDR3 is 14 residues long. The ends lost 7 bases at V and 7 bases at J; junction bases unmatched: 7. CDR3 in DNA: TGTGCCAGCAACCCGGGACTAGCGCCTAATGAGCAGTTCTTC. Translating it yields CASNPGLAPNEQFF.

The DNA for the CDR3 is TGTGCCAGTGGGGCCTCTAATGAAAAACTGTTTTTT. Its translation is CASGASNEKLFF. The genes are TRBV14 and TRBJ1-4, with a tentative D call TRBD1 (5 bases). This CDR3 region has 12 residues. Germline V gene sequence: CDR1 SGHDN, CDR2 FVKESK. V was pared by 9 bases and J by 3 bases, with 8 bases between.

The chain employs TRBV4-3 and TRBJ2-7, with TRBD1 matching over 9 bases. The V gene's germline CDR1 is LGHNA and CDR2 YSLEER. CDR3 length: 15 amino acids. V was pared by 2 bases and J by 4 bases, with 6 bases of the junction left unmatched. The CDR3 sequence: CASSQTGTGMYEQYF. DNA of the CDR3: TGCGCCAGCAGCCAAACCGGGACAGGGATGTACGAGCAGTACTTC.

The chain is built from TRBV19 and TRBJ1-3; D gene ambiguous. In germline, CDR1 is LNHDA, CDR2 SQIVND (reference sequence). Trimming removed 6 bases at V and 4 bases at J, with 13 bases between. This CDR3 has 14 residues. CDR3 amino acids: CASRTSSLGNTIYF. In DNA form, the CDR3 reads TGTGCCAGTAGAACATCAAGCCTAGGAAACACCATATATTTT.